This TCR beta chain is drawn from a study of T cell changes during pregnancy in multiple sclerosis. Sequencing was performed with immunoSEQ multiplex PCR; in TCRdb, only in-frame clones are kept and a portion is missing. Here the sample spans some 97,000 clones, roughly 90% being singletons. The CDR3 runs 16 residues. The germline CDR1 and CDR2 sequences are SQVTM and ANQGSEA. Unmatched junction bases numbered 12, after V lost 4 bases and J lost 2 bases. The chain recombines TRBV29-1 with TRBJ1-2, with TRBD1 identical over 8 bases. Specimen: peripheral blood, collected after pregnancy. This sequence was found in a female donor with multiple sclerosis, enrolled in a pregnancy study. The CDR3 nucleotides are TGCAGCGTTGGGCCTAACCTCAGGGGGCCGAACTATGGCTACACCTTC. Translated: CSVGPNLRGPNYGYTF.